This T cell receptor (beta chain) is from a study of Graves' ophthalmopathy and Graves' hyperthyroidism. Across the study: The collection of peripheral blood took place at initial diagnosis, before any treatment. Study-level points and caveats: Among thyroid clonotypes expanded above 0.001 frequency, most also appeared in blood.

The PBMCs originated from roughly 10 ml of fresh peripheral blood. CDR3 regions of TCR beta were amplified from RNA transcripts. First-round RT-PCR employed HTBI primers, with a second-round multiplex PCR after it. TCRdb re-called the multiplex PCR reads through MiXCR, storing one row per CDR3 protein. Among around 600,000 distinct CDR3 sequences listed, about 40% were seen once. Worth noting for this clonotype: Its specificity is not known.

The receptor was derived from an adult man with Graves' ophthalmopathy. Sequenced material: peripheral blood.

In nucleotides, the CDR3 is TGTGCCAGCAGCACAACGGACAGGGCTAATGAAAAACTGTTTTTT. This sequence encodes CASSTTDRANEKLFF. The rearrangement joins TRBV7-8 to TRBJ1-4, with TRBD1 matching 8 bases. V gave up 5 bases and J gave up 3 bases; unmatched junction bases: 5. CDR3 length equals 15 residues. The germline V gene has CDR1 SGHVS and CDR2 FQNEAQ.